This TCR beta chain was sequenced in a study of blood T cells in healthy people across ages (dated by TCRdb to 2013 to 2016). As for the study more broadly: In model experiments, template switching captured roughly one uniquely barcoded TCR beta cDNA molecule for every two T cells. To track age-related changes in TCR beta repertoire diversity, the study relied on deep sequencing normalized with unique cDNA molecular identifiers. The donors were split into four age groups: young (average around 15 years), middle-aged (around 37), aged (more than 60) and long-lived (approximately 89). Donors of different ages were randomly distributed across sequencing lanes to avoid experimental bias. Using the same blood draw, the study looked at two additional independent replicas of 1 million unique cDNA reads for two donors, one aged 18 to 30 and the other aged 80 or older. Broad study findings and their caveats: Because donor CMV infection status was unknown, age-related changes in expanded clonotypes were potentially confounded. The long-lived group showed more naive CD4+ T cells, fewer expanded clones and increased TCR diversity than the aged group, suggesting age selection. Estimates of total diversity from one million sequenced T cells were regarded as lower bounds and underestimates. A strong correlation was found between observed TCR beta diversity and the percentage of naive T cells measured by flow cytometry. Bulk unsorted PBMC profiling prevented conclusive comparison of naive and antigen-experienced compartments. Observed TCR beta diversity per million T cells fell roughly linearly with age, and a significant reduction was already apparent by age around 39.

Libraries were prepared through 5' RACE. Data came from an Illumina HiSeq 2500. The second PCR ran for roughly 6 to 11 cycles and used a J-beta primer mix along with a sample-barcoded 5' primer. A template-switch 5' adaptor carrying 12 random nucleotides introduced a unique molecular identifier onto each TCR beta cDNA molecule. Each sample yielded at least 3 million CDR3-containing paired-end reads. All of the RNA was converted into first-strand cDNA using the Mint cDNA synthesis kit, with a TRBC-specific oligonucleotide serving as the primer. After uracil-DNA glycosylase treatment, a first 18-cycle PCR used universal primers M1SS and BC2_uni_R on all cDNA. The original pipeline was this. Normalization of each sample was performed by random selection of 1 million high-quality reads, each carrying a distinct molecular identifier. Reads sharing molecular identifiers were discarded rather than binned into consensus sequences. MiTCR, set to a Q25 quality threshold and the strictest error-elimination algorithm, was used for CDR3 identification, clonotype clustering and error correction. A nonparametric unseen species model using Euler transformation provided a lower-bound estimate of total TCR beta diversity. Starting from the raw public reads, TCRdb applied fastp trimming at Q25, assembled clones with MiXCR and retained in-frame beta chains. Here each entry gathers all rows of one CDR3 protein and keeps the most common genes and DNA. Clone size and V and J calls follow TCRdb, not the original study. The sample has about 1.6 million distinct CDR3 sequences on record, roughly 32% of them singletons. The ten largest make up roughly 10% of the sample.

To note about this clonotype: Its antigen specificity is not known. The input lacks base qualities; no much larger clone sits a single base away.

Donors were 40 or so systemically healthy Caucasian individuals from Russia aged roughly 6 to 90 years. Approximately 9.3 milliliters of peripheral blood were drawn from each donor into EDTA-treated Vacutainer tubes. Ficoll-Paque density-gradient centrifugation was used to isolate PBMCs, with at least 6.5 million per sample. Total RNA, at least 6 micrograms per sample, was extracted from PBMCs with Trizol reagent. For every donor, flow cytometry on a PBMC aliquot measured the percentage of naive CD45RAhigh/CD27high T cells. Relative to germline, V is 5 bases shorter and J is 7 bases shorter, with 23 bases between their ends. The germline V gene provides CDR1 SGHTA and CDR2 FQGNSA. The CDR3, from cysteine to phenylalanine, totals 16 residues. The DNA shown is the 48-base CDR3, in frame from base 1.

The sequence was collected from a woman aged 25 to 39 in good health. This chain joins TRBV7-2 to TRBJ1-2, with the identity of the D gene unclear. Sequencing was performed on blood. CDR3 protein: CASSATSEWLRTGYTF. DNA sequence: TGTGCCAGCAGCGCGACTAGTGAGTGGTTGCGGACTGGCTACACCTTC.